The rows below give T cell receptor beta chains drawn from one sample of a study of post-analysis software for immune sequencing data. TCRdb used MiXCR to reprocess the PCR reads, holding one entry per CDR3 protein. This sample yields hundreds of thousands of distinct CDR3 sequences, of which roughly 46% are seen a single time; about 1.5% belongs to the top ten. Material for sequencing was blood. Receptors originate from a girl aged 5-17 years with multiple sclerosis. Each CDR3 is given with its conserved first and last residue. D genes are given only for firm matches. The size field is filled for only some rows; it gives once, few, many or a size class.

NA TRBJ1-2 TRBV10-3 few TGTGCCATCATGGAGGCGGGATACTATGGCTACACCTTC CAIMEAGYYGYTF
TRBD2 TRBJ2-1 TRBV4-2 NA TGTGCCAGCAGCCAAGATGTTAGCGGGGGGGCCAATGAGCAGTTCTTC CASSQDVSGGANEQFF
NA TRBJ2-1 TRBV3-1 NA TGTGCCAGCAGCCACGTTACTTCCAATGAGCAGTTCTTC CASSHVTSNEQFF
NA TRBJ2-3 TRBV11-3 NA TGTGCCAGCAGCCCCGGACTGACCTCGGAAGCAGATACGCAGTATTTT CASSPGLTSEADTQYF
NA TRBJ1-3 TRBV4-1 once TGCGCCAGCAGCCAAGTAGAGACAGATGGGAACACCATATATTTT CASSQVETDGNTIYF
NA TRBJ1-2 TRBV20-1 few TGCAGTGCTAGGGAAACAGGGGGCTACACCTTC CSARETGGYTF
NA TRBJ2-7 TRBV28 few TGTGCCAGCAGTAGGGGGGATTGGATTTACGAGCAGTACTTC CASSRGDWIYEQYF
NA TRBJ2-1 TRBV12-3/TRBV12-4 NA TGTGCCAGCACCCGGGATAGCGCCTTCTACAATGAGCAGTTCTTC CASTRDSAFYNEQFF
NA TRBJ2-6 TRBV4-1 NA TGCGCCAGCAGCCAACCCCCCAGAGCGTCTGGGGCCAACGTCCTGACTTTC CASSQPPRASGANVLTF
NA TRBJ1-2 TRBV5-1 NA TGCGCCAGCAGGAACCAGGGCGATGGCTACACCTTC CASRNQGDGYTF
NA TRBJ2-5 TRBV7-2 many TGTGCCAGCTCTGGCGGCGTTCAAAGAAGAGAGACCCAGTACTTC CASSGGVQRRETQYF
NA TRBJ2-3 TRBV19 NA TGTGCCAGTAGTATTGCGGGACGCTATAGCACAGATACGCAGTATTTT CASSIAGRYSTDTQYF
NA TRBJ1-6 TRBV9 NA TGTGCCAGCAGCGGACCAAACCTCGGCAATTCACCCCTCCACTTT CASSGPNLGNSPLHF
NA TRBJ2-7 TRBV6-5 NA TGTGCCAGCAGTTACGGGCAGGCCTCCTACGAGCAGTACTTC CASSYGQASYEQYF
TRBD1 TRBJ1-2 TRBV18 NA TGTGCCAGCTCTCGGGACAGGCTTAACTATGACTACACCTTC CASSRDRLNYDYTF
TRBD2 TRBJ2-1 TRBV20-1 NA TGCAGTCTCGGGACTAGCGGGGGGTACAATGAGCAGTTCTTC CSLGTSGGYNEQFF